This TCR beta chain stems from a study of T cell repertoires in cytomegalovirus infection. Across the study: A matching HLA type, together with CMV infection, was signaled by public TCR beta signatures. Regarding the study as a whole: Pooled public TCR beta family frequency picked out CMV carriers with the relevant HLA. CMV-specific TCR beta clonotypes restricted by HLA-C were the ones dominating the ex vivo response.

To note about this clonotype: As yet, its antigen is unknown.

MiXCR was run by TCRdb on the reads, yielding one entry per CDR3 protein. The table records under 150,000 distinct CDR3 sequences, roughly a quarter of them present only once. The V gene end was trimmed by 3 bases and the J gene end by 8 bases; junction bases not matched to a gene: 6. The V gene's germline CDR1 is KGHDR and CDR2 SFDVKD. The CDR3 extends over 15 amino acids. Input material: PBMCs, sequenced either directly or after in vitro stimulation (not recorded which). This sequence joins TRBV24-1 and TRBJ2-1, with 10 bases lining up with TRBD2. The sequence came from a human donor in good health (CMV status not recorded). Some clones in this sample may be carry-over from other donors' samples. The CDR3 region has the DNA TGTGCCACCAGTGATGCTAGCGGGAGAGGGTATGAGCAGTTCTTC. It yields the protein CATSDASGRGYEQFF.